This TCR beta chain is from a study of shared clonotypes between healthy human individuals. About the research overall: Samples came from a couple of female and a few male donors aged 18 to 49. CD8 memory received one plate per donor, CD8 naive two, CD4 memory three and CD4 naive three. General observations from the study: The study's rarefaction showed incomplete sorted-subset sequencing despite large depth.

Genomic DNA from each subset was divided evenly over several immunoSEQ plates. Some clones are missing from TCRdb's copy, which holds only in-frame ones; the method was immunoSEQ multiplex PCR. The table lists about 1 million clones, 65% to 80% of them singletons. This CDR3 contains 13 residues. Trimming took off 5 bases at V and 0 bases at J, with 5 bases between the two ends. Germline CDR1 and CDR2: GTSNPN and SVGIG (reference sequence). About this clone: The antigen remains undetermined.

Sequencing used memory CD4+ T cells sorted from blood. Subset reported: CD45RA-negative fraction. The chain recombines TRBV30 with TRBJ2-6, with no clear D. This TCR was recovered from a man in his late teens or twenties in good health. The chain's CDR3 is CAWQLSGANVLTF. The CDR3 DNA sequence: TGTGCCTGGCAGCTCTCTGGGGCCAACGTCCTGACTTTC.